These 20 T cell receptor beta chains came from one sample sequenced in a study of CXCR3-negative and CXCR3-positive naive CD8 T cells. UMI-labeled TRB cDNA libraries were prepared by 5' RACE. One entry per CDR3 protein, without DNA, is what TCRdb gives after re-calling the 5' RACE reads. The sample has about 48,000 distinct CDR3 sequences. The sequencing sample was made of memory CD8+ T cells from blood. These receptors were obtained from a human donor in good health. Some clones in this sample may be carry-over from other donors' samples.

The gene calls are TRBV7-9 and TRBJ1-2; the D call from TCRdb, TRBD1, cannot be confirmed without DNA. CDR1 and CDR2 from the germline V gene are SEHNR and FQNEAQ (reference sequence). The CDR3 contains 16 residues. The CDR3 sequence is CASSLPGQGGSYGYTF.

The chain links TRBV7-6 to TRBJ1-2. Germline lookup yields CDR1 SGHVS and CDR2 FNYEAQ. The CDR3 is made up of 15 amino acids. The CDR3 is CASSLADSGFYGYTF.

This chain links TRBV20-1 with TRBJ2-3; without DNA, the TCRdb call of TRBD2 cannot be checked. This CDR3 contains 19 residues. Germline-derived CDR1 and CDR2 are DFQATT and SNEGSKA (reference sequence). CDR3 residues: CSATKVGTSGGAWTDTQYF.

The CDR3 region is CSARDLGAGNTIYF. This chain connects TRBV20-1 to TRBJ1-3; TCRdb's assignment of TRBD1 cannot be checked, as there is no DNA. CDR1 and CDR2 (germline): DFQATT, SNEGSKA (reference sequence). The length of the CDR3 is 14 residues.

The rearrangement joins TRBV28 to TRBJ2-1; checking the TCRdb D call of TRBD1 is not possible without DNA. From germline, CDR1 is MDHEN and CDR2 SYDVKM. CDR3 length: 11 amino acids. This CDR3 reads CASSPGSEQFF. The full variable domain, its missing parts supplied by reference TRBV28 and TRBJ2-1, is DVKVTQSSRYLVKRTGEKVFLECVQDMDHENMFWYRQDPGLGLRLIYFSYDVKMKEKGDIPEGYSVSREKKERFSLILESASTNQTSMYLCASSPGSEQFFGPGTRLTVL.

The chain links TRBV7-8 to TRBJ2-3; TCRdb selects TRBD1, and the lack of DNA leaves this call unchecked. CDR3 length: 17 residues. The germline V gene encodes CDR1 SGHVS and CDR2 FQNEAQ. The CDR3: CASSFSVSGGNTDTQYF.

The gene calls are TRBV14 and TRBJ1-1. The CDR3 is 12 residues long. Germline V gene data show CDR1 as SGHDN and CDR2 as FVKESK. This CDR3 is CASSQTSSEAFF.

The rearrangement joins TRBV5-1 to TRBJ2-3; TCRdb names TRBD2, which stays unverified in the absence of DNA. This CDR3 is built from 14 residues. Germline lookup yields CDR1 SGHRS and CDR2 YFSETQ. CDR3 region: CASSLSGGTHTQYF. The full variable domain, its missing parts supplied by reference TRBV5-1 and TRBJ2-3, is KAGVTQTPRYLIKTRGQQVTLSCSPISGHRSVSWYQQTPGQGLQFLFEYFSETQRNKGNFPGRFSGRQFSNSRSEMNVSTLELGDSALYLCASSLSGGTHTQYFGPGTRLTVL.

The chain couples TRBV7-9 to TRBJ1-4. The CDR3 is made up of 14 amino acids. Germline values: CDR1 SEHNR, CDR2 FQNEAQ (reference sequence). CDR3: CASSLVAWSEKLFF.

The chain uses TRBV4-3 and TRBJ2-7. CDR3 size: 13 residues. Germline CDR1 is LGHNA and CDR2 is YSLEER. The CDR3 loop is CASSQFEGYEQYF.

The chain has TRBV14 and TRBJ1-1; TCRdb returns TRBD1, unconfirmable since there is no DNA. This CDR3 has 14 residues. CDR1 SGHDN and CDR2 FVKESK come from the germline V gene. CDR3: CASNSLGGVTEAFF.

This CDR3 reads CSVVVNYEQYF. This chain connects TRBV29-1 to TRBJ2-7. The CDR3 consists of 11 residues. Germline loops: CDR1 SQVTM, CDR2 ANQGSEA.

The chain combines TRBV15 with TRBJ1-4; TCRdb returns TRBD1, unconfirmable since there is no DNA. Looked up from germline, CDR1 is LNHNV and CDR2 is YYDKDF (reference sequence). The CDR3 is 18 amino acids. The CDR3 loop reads CATSPRRDSPSPGGKLFF. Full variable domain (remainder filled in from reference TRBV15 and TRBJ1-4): DAMVIQNPRYQVTQFGKPVTLSCSQTLNHNVMYWYQQKSSQAPKLLFHYYDKDFNNEADTPDNFQSRRPNTSFCFLDIRSPGLGDTAMYLCATSPRRDSPSPGGKLFFGSGTQLSVL.

CDR3 residues: CASSLSSAYEQYF. The rearrangement joins TRBV5-1 to TRBJ2-7. This CDR3 contains 13 residues. The V gene's germline CDR1 is SGHRS and CDR2 YFSETQ.

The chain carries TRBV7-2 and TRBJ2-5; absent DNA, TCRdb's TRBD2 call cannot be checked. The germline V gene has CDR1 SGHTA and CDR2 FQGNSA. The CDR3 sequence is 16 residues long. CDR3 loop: CASSLFVLASAETQYF.

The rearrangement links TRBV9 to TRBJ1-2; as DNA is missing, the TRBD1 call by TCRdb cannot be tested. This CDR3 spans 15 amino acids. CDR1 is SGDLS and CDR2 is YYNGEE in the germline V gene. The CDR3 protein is CASSVGQGPNYGYTF.

CDR3 loop: CASSQTGGGETQYF. The chain employs TRBV7-3 and TRBJ2-5; the TCRdb call, TRBD1, lacks DNA for checking. CDR1 SGHTA and CDR2 FQGTGA come from the germline V gene. This CDR3 is 14 amino acids long. The variable domain in full, completed from reference TRBV7-3 and TRBJ2-5, reads GAGVSQTPSNKVTEKGKYVELRCDPISGHTALYWYRQSLGQGPEFLIYFQGTGAADDSGLPNDRFFAVRPEGSVSTLKIQRTERGDSAVYLCASSQTGGGETQYFGPGTRLLVL.

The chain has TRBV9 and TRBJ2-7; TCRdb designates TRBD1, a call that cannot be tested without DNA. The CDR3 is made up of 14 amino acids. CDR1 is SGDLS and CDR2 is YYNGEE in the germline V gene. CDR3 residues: CASSEGATLGEQYF. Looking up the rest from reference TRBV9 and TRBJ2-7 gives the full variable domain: DSGVTQTPKHLITATGQRVTLRCSPRSGDLSVYWYQQSLDQGLQFLIQYYNGEERAKGNILERFSAQQFPDLHSELNLSSLELGDSALYFCASSEGATLGEQYFGPGTRLTVT.

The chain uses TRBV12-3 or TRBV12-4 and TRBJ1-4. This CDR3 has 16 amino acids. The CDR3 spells CASNQFGQATNEKLFF.

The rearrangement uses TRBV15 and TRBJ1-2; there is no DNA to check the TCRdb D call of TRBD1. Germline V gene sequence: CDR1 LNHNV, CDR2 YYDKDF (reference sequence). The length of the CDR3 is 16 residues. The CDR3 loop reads CATSGPEGKLSYGYTF. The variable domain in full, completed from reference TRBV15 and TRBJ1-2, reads DAMVIQNPRYQVTQFGKPVTLSCSQTLNHNVMYWYQQKSSQAPKLLFHYYDKDFNNEADTPDNFQSRRPNTSFCFLDIRSPGLGDTAMYLCATSGPEGKLSYGYTFGSGTRLTVV.